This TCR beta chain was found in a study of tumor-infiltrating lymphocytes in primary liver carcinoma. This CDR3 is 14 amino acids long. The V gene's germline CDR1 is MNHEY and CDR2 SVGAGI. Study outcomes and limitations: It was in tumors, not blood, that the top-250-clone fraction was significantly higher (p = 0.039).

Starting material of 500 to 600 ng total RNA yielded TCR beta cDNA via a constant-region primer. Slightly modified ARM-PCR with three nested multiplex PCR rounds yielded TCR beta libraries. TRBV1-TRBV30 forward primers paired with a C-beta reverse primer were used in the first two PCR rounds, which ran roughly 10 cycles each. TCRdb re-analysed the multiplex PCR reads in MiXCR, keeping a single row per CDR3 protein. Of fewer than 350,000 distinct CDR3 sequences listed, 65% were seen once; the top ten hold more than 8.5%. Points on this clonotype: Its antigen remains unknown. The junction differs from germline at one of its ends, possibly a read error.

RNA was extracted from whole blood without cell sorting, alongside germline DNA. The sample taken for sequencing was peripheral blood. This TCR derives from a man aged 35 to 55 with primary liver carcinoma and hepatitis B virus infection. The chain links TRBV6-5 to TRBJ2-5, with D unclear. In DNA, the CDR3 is TGTACCAGCAGCCAACAGTGGATCTCGGAGACCCAGTACTTC. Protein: CTSSQQWISETQYF.